The text below deals with one T cell receptor (beta chain). This CDR3 comprises 15 residues. Germline V gene data show CDR1 as SGHDT and CDR2 as YYEEEE. V shed 3 bases and J shed 2 bases, with 15 bases lying between them. TCRdb's table, derived via immunoSEQ multiplex PCR, lists solely in-frame clones and lacks some. This table holds fewer than 3 million clones, approximately 90% found once. These data come from a study of shared clonotypes between healthy human individuals. This receptor was taken from a man between 18 and 35 years old in good health. Some clones in this sample may be carry-over from other donors' samples. The sample taken for sequencing was naive CD4+ T cells from PBMCs. The subset denotes: CD45RA+ positively selected. The chain employs TRBV5-6 and TRBJ2-7; perhaps D is TRBD1 or TRBD2 (5 bases each). The CDR3 reads CASSSVLRGTYEQYF. The CDR3 DNA sequence: TGTGCCAGCAGCTCCGTTTTGAGGGGAACCTACGAGCAGTACTTC.